Listed here are 30 T cell receptor beta chains from one sample, sequenced in a study of cytomegalovirus exposure and HLA in healthy donors. The PCR ran on 60 Vbeta and 13 Jbeta primers. This table comes from immunoSEQ multiplex PCR, and its TCRdb copy is limited to in-frame clones, with some not included. The table includes about 190,000 clones, 75% to 80% detected once. The sequenced material came from PBMCs. These receptors all stem from a woman in her twenties or thirties in good health and CMV-seropositive.

The rearrangement joins TRBV30 to TRBJ2-3; D is possibly TRBD1 (6 bases). V lost 3 bases and J lost 2, with 12 bases in between. The CDR3 totals 14 residues. Per the germline V gene, CDR1 is GTSNPN and CDR2 is SVGIG (reference sequence). CDR3 sequence reads: CAWRPTGNTDTQYF. The DNA for the CDR3 is TGTGCCTGGAGGCCAACAGGGAACACAGATACGCAGTATTTT. Drawing the rest from reference TRBV30 and TRBJ2-3, the complete variable domain is SQTIHQWPATLVQPVGSPLSLECTVEGTSNPNLYWYRQAAGRGLQLLFYSVGIGQISSEVPQNLSASRPQDRQFILSSKKLLLSDSGFYLCAWRPTGNTDTQYFGPGTRLTVL.

The chain has TRBV25-1 and TRBJ1-1, with D possibly TRBD1 on 6 matching bases. The V and J ends lost 9 bases and 5 bases respectively, with 25 bases between them. Germline-derived CDR1 and CDR2 are MGHDK and SYGVNS. This CDR3 is built from 16 residues. CDR3: CASTPLLGADRTEAFF. As DNA, the CDR3 is TGTGCCAGTACCCCTCTCTTGGGGGCCGATCGAACTGAAGCTTTCTTT. The entire variable domain, with the rest obtained from reference TRBV25-1 and TRBJ1-1, is as follows: EADIYQTPRYLVIGTGKKITLECSQTMGHDKMYWYQQDPGMELHLIHYSYGVNSTEKGDLSSESTVSRIRTEHFPLTLESARPSHTSQYLCASTPLLGADRTEAFFGQGTRLTVV.

The rearrangement uses TRBV7-9 and TRBJ2-7; 7 bases are shared with TRBD1. The ends lost 6 bases at V and 3 bases at J; junction bases unmatched: 11. Germline-derived CDR1 and CDR2 are SEHNR and FQNEAQ (reference sequence). The CDR3 spans 15 residues. The CDR3 coding sequence is TGTGCCAGCAGTGAGATGGGGGCAGGGGGCTACGAGCAGTACTTC. Amino acid sequence: CASSEMGAGGYEQYF.

This clone was seen only once. This chain uses TRBV27 with TRBJ1-1, with D unclear. Germline V lookup: CDR1 MNHEY, CDR2 SMNVEV (reference sequence). V was trimmed by 1 base and J by 1 base, leaving 7 bases between them. The CDR3 totals 14 residues. The CDR3 protein is CASSLFWANTEAFF. In DNA, the CDR3 is TGTGCCAGCAGTTTATTTTGGGCGAACACTGAAGCTTTCTTT.

The V gene is TRBV7-6, the J gene TRBJ2-1; maybe TRBD2 (7 bases). The length of the CDR3 is 14 residues. Germline V lookup: CDR1 SGHVS, CDR2 FNYEAQ. The V gene lost 11 bases and the J gene lost 7 bases, with 21 bases spanning the gap. In DNA form, the CDR3 reads TGTGCCGTCTCCCGGGGGGCGATAGGTAATGAGCAGTTCTTC. This translates into CAVSRGAIGNEQFF.

V gene TRBV6-1 combines with J gene TRBJ1-2; D uncertain. Germline V gene lookup returns CDR1 MNHNS and CDR2 SASEGT. The CDR3 spans 12 residues. V was trimmed by 4 bases and J by 4 bases, leaving 7 bases between them. CDR3 protein: CASSGELYGYTF. DNA for the CDR3: TGTGCCAGCAGTGGAGAGCTCTATGGCTACACCTTC.

Note on this clone: A read error may produce the germline difference seen at one junction end. The J gene is TRBJ2-7, the V gene TRBV9; TRBD1 agrees at 7 bases. This CDR3 is built from 13 residues. Germline CDR1 and CDR2: SGDLS and YYNGEE. CDR3 in DNA: TGTGCCAGCAGCACAACGACAGACAGGGTCATTACGTTC. This gives the protein CASSTTTDRVITF.

The rearrangement uses TRBV7-8 and TRBJ2-7, with D uncertain. Per the germline V gene, CDR1 is SGHVS and CDR2 is FQNEAQ. There are 14 residues in the CDR3. The ends were cut back, 1 base at V and 0 bases at J, with 7 bases in the middle. Here the CDR3 reads CASSLGASSYEQYF. CDR3 nucleotide sequence: TGTGCCAGCAGCTTAGGTGCCAGCTCCTACGAGCAGTACTTC.

Only one count was recorded for this clone. The chain couples TRBV11-3 to TRBJ1-1; D remains unclear. In germline, CDR1 is SGHNT, CDR2 YENEEA. The CDR3 has 13 residues. The V end lost 5 bases, the J end lost 3 bases, and 10 bases lay between the germline ends. DNA of the CDR3: TGTGCCAGCAGCGCCGTCGGGGACACTGAAGCTTTCTTT. Its protein is CASSAVGDTEAFF.

The V call is TRBV19, the J call TRBJ1-4, with 9 nucleotides matching TRBD1. The germline gives CDR1 LNHDA, CDR2 SQIVND (reference sequence). The CDR3 consists of 15 residues. V dropped 6 bases and J dropped 8; count of bases not matched to a gene: 10. The CDR3 is CASRLRDREREKLFF. CDR3 nucleotides: TGTGCCAGTAGGCTTAGGGACAGGGAGAGGGAAAAACTGTTTTTT.

The rearrangement joins TRBV28 to TRBJ2-3, with a tentative D call TRBD1 (6 bases). The germline V and J ends were trimmed by 6 bases and 0 bases, with 16 bases remaining between them. The CDR3 is 16 residues long. The germline V gene encodes CDR1 MDHEN and CDR2 SYDVKM. CDR3 nucleotides: TGTGCCAGCAGCCCGACGGACAGACTTAGCACAGATACGCAGTATTTT. Translated, it gives CASSPTDRLSTDTQYF.

The chain uses TRBV9 and TRBJ1-2; maybe TRBD1 (5 bases). The CDR3 extends over 12 amino acids. CDR1 is SGDLS, CDR2 YYNGEE, per germline. V lost 0 bases and J lost 9, with 9 bases in between. The CDR3 region has the DNA TGTGCCAGCAGCGTAGTTGGGGGGAGCTACACCTTC. This gives the protein CASSVVGGSYTF.

The V call is TRBV10-1, the J call TRBJ2-3, with D unclear. In germline, CDR1 is WNHNN, CDR2 SYGVQD (reference sequence). The V gene lost 2 bases and the J gene lost 1 base, with 10 bases spanning the gap. CDR3 size: 15 residues. The CDR3 DNA is TGCGCCAGCAGTGAGGGCCCGGCGGGCACAGATACGCAGTATTTT. This gives the protein CASSEGPAGTDTQYF.

The chain joins TRBV9 to TRBJ2-5; TRBD2 matches 9 bases. The CDR3 length is 16 residues. Germline V gene lookup returns CDR1 SGDLS and CDR2 YYNGEE. V shed 0 bases and J 5 bases; nucleotides not matched to a gene: 8. In DNA form, the CDR3 reads TGTGCCAGCAGCGTAGTAGGCGGGGGGGCAGAGGAGACCCAGTACTTC. This gives the protein CASSVVGGGAEETQYF.

The chain couples TRBV11-2 to TRBJ1-1; D remains unclear. The V and J ends lost 3 bases and 0 bases respectively, with 8 bases between them. Germline V gene lookup returns CDR1 SGHAT and CDR2 FQNNGV. The CDR3 is 14 residues long. This CDR3 reads CASSFNRLNTEAFF. CDR3 bases: TGTGCCAGCAGCTTTAACAGATTGAACACTGAAGCTTTCTTT.

The rearrangement links TRBV13 to TRBJ2-7; TRBD1 might be the D (6 bases). From germline, CDR1 is PRHDT and CDR2 FYEKMQ (reference sequence). V lost 5 bases to trimming and J lost 4 bases, with 18 bases between them. CDR3 length equals 15 residues. CDR3 residues: CASSNRGGSRYEQYF. The CDR3 DNA sequence: TGTGCCAGCAGCAATCGAGGGGGTTCACGGTACGAGCAGTACTTC.

J is TRBJ1-6 and V is TRBV5-1, with 10 bases identical to TRBD1. There are 18 residues in the CDR3. The V segment lost 6 bases and the J segment 0 bases; nucleotides outside the gene matches: 9. Per germline, CDR1 SGHRS and CDR2 YFSETQ. CDR3 amino acids: CASTQGQGLPSYNSPLHF. The CDR3 nucleotides are TGCGCCAGCACCCAGGGACAGGGGCTCCCCTCCTATAATTCACCCCTCCACTTT.

The V call is TRBV10-2, the J call TRBJ2-1; tentative D call: TRBD1 (6 bases). This CDR3 is built from 13 residues. Germline CDR1 is WSHSY and CDR2 is SAAADI. V shed 10 bases and J shed 9 bases, with 19 bases lying between them. The CDR3 protein is CATERQVYGEQFF. Here the CDR3 DNA reads TGCGCCACCGAGAGACAGGTATACGGTGAGCAGTTCTTC.

This clone was picked up a small number of times. The V gene is TRBV6-5, the J gene TRBJ1-5; D not resolved. CDR3 length equals 15 residues. Germline CDR1 and CDR2: MNHEY and SVGAGI. V shed 5 bases and J shed 2 bases, with 13 bases lying between them. As DNA, the CDR3 is TGTGCCAGCAGTACTGCCGGAGATGGCAATCAGCCCCAGCATTTT. Its translation is CASSTAGDGNQPQHF.

This clone was seen just once. The chain has TRBV10-3 and TRBJ1-5; D call uncertain. Trimming stripped 10 bases from V and 2 bases from J, with 18 bases between. Germline CDR1 and CDR2: ENHRY and SYGVKD. There are 15 residues in the CDR3. CDR3 nucleotides: TGTGCCACCGACGGCGGGGAGGGTGGCAATCAGCCCCAGCATTTT. It translates to CATDGGEGGNQPQHF.

This clone occurred once. The chain uses TRBV7-6 and TRBJ1-1; 11 nucleotides align to TRBD1. The J segment lost 0 bases and the V segment lost 11 bases, leaving 8 bases of the junction unmatched. Germline V lookup: CDR1 SGHVS, CDR2 FNYEAQ. This CDR3 is 15 amino acids long. The DNA for the CDR3 is TGTGCCTCAGGGACAGGGGGGAGATTGAACACTGAAGCTTTCTTT. Amino acid sequence: CASGTGGRLNTEAFF.

This rearrangement joins TRBV28 to TRBJ2-7; D ambiguous. Trimming shortened V by 3 bases and J by 5 bases, and 14 bases separated the two germline ends. The CDR3 has 14 residues. Germline-derived CDR1 and CDR2 are MDHEN and SYDVKM. Here the CDR3 reads CASSFFGFYHEQYF. In nucleotides, the CDR3 is TGTGCCAGCAGTTTTTTCGGGTTTTACCACGAGCAGTACTTC.

V is TRBV7-9 and J is TRBJ2-1; the D gene is possibly TRBD2 (6 bases). Germline V gene data show CDR1 as SEHNR and CDR2 as FQNEAQ (reference sequence). The CDR3 length is 15 residues. V was pared by 5 bases and J by 4 bases, with 15 bases between. For the CDR3, the DNA is TGTGCCAGCAGCCTCGGGGACTTCCTTTACAATGAGCAGTTCTTC. Protein sequence: CASSLGDFLYNEQFF.

This clone was seen only a few times. V is TRBV2 and J is TRBJ2-7, with TRBD2 matching over 8 bases. Trimming took 8 bases from V and 2 from J; bases not matched to a gene: 2. This CDR3 contains 12 residues. Germline CDR1 SNHLY, CDR2 FYNNEI. The CDR3 sequence is CASLREAYEQYF. The CDR3 nucleotides are TGTGCCAGCCTGCGGGAGGCCTACGAGCAGTACTTC.

The V and J genes are TRBV19 and TRBJ1-5; TRBD1 might be the D (5 bases). This CDR3 contains 14 residues. CDR1 and CDR2 (germline): LNHDA, SQIVND (reference sequence). Trimming cost V 6 bases and J 6 bases, with 15 bases left between them. In DNA form, the CDR3 reads TGTGCCAGTAGAAGGGGCCAGGGAGGTCAGCCCCAGCATTTT. Residues: CASRRGQGGQPQHF. The full variable domain, completed using reference TRBV19 and TRBJ1-5, is DGGITQSPKYLFRKEGQNVTLSCEQNLNHDAMYWYRQDPGQGLRLIYYSQIVNDFQKGDIAEGYSVSREKKESFPLTVTSAQKNPTAFYLCASRRGQGGQPQHFGDGTRLSIL.

The CDR3 is CASSSGRQAETQYF. The DNA of the CDR3 is TGTGCCAGCAGCTCAGGGAGACAGGCGGAGACCCAGTACTTC. V usage is TRBV7-9 and J usage is TRBJ2-5, with a possible D match to TRBD1 (6 bases). The ends were cut back, 4 bases at V and 5 bases at J, with 14 bases in the middle. CDR1 and CDR2 (germline): SEHNR, FQNEAQ (reference sequence). The CDR3 has 14 amino acids.

The rearrangement links TRBV29-1 to TRBJ1-2; maybe TRBD1 (6 bases). CDR3 length: 12 amino acids. In germline, CDR1 is SQVTM, CDR2 ANQGSEA. Trimming removed 3 bases from V and 4 bases from J, with 9 bases in between. The DNA for the CDR3 is TGCAGCGTTGAGGGGGCGGCCTATGGCTACACCTTC. As protein: CSVEGAAYGYTF.

This clone was detected once. J is TRBJ1-2 and V is TRBV15, with 12 bases aligning to TRBD1. The CDR3 contains 17 residues. Trimming took 4 bases from V and 1 from J; bases not matched to a gene: 7. CDR1 and CDR2 (germline): LNHNV, YYDKDF (reference sequence). CDR3 DNA: TGTGCCACCAGCACTTCGGGACAGGGGGCGATTAACTATGGCTACACCTTC. Encoded protein: CATSTSGQGAINYGYTF.

This clone has only a few counts. The chain is built from TRBV5-1 and TRBJ1-3; TRBD1 agrees at 7 bases. Per the germline V gene, CDR1 is SGHRS and CDR2 is YFSETQ. This CDR3 is 17 amino acids long. The V segment lost 0 bases and the J segment 1 base; nucleotides outside the gene matches: 7. As DNA, the CDR3 is TGCGCCAGCAGCTTGGCGCCACAGGGGCCATCTGGAAACACCATATATTTT. This encodes CASSLAPQGPSGNTIYF.

This chain uses TRBV27 with TRBJ2-1, with 14 positions matching TRBD2. The CDR3 spans 15 residues. Germline loops: CDR1 MNHEY, CDR2 SMNVEV (reference sequence). Trimming removed 3 bases from V and 8 bases from J; junction bases left unmatched: 3. CDR3 coding DNA: TGTGCCAGCAGTTTGGGACTAGCGGGAGACCATGAGCAGTTCTTC. Protein: CASSLGLAGDHEQFF.